The present T cell receptor (beta chain) was sequenced within a study of spatial heterogeneity in lung cancer. The wider study: The donors comprised about 74 untreated early-stage non-small cell lung cancer patients. There were, on average, more than ten raw-read appearances for each unique TCR and UMI combination. Study results and caveats: Tumor TCRs that were ubiquitous and expanded showed up in blood more at resection than follow-up.

This sample's time point: blood at routine non-recurrence follow-up after resection. Researchers sequenced whole RNA taken from tumor, nontumor lung or frozen PBMC without sorting. As regards this clonotype: Its matching antigen is unknown.

CDR3 size: 14 residues. Trimming pared 4 bases from V and 6 bases from J, leaving 16 bases between. CDR1 is MNHEY, CDR2 SMNVEV, per germline (reference sequence). A single record per CDR3 protein comes from TCRdb applying MiXCR to the 5' RACE reads. The sample carries about 29,000 distinct CDR3 sequences, 8% to 13% recorded once. The gene calls are TRBV27 and TRBJ2-7; TRBD2 might be the D (7 bases). The sample consisted of PBMCs, taken at follow-up. This TCR was recovered from a female donor with early-stage non-small cell lung cancer. The CDR3, as DNA: TGTGCCAGCAGTTCCTTAGGGGGGGGCCGCGAGCAGTACTTC. Translated, it gives CASSSLGGGREQYF.